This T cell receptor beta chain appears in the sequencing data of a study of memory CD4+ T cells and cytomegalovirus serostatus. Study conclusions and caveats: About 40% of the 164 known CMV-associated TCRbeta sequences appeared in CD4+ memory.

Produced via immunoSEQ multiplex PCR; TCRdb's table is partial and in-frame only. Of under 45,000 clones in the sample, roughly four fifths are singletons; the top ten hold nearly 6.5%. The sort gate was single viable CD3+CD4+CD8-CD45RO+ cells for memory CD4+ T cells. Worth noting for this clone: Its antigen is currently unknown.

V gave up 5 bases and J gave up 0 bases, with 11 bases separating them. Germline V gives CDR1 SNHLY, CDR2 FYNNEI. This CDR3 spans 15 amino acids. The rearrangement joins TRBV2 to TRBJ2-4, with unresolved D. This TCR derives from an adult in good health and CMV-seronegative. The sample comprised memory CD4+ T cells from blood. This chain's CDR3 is CASSKERQAKNIQYF. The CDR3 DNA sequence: TGTGCCAGCAGTAAAGAACGACAAGCCAAAAACATTCAGTACTTC.